The rows below give T cell receptor beta chains drawn from one sample of a study of cytomegalovirus exposure and HLA in healthy donors. Profiling relied on immunoSEQ multiplex PCR, and the TCRdb table lists in-frame clones only, not all of them. The table has 90,000 or so clones, roughly 73% seen once. Material: PBMCs. The origin of the receptors is a boy aged 5-17 years in good health and CMV-seronegative. CDR3s include the opening cysteine and the closing phenylalanine or tryptophan. The order of the fields is CDR3 protein, CDR3 DNA, V gene, J gene, D gene, clone size. A D gene is named only where the DNA matches it firmly. Clone size is not always given. Where it is, it says once, few, many or a class for expanded clones.

CASSLDRYSPLHF	TGTGCCAGCAGCTTGGACAGGTATTCACCCCTCCACTTT	TRBV7-8	TRBJ1-6	TRBD1	-
CASSPQGTQPQHF	TGTGCCAGCTCACCCCAGGGGACCCAGCCCCAGCATTTT	TRBV18	TRBJ1-5	-	-
CASSLGYEQYF	TGTGCCAGCAGTTTGGGCTACGAGCAGTACTTC	TRBV27	TRBJ2-7	-	-
CASSQETGGEETQYF	TGCGCCAGCAGCCAAGAGACAGGGGGAGAAGAGACCCAGTACTTC	TRBV4-3	TRBJ2-5	TRBD1	-
CASSSGGSYEQYF	TGTGCCAGCAGCTCGGGTGGTTCCTACGAGCAGTACTTC	TRBV6-1	TRBJ2-7	-	few
CASSSERTPQHF	TGTGCCAGCAGTTCGGAGAGAACGCCCCAGCATTTT	TRBV28	TRBJ1-5	-	-
CASSGTGYYEQYF	TGTGCCAGCAGCGGGACAGGGTACTACGAGCAGTACTTC	TRBV5-4	TRBJ2-7	TRBD1	-
CASSISTRRNEQFF	TGCGCCAGCAGCATTTCGACTAGACGCAATGAGCAGTTCTTC	TRBV5-1	TRBJ2-1	-	-
CASSWGSGGAGETQYF	TGTGCCAGCAGCTGGGGGAGCGGGGGGGCCGGAGAGACCCAGTACTTC	TRBV7-9	TRBJ2-5	TRBD2	-
CASSIGGGSGEKLFF	TGTGCCAGTAGTATTGGAGGAGGTAGTGGTGAAAAACTGTTTTTT	TRBV19	TRBJ1-4	-	-
CASSPRTGGYEQYF	TGTGCCAGCAGCCCCCGGACAGGGGGCTACGAGCAGTACTTC	TRBV5-6	TRBJ2-7	TRBD1	-
CASSYDRPTEAFF	TGTGCCAGCAGTTACGACAGGCCTACTGAAGCTTTCTTT	TRBV6-5	TRBJ1-1	-	-
CASSPPGSTKQYF	TGTGCCAGCTCACCACCGGGTTCGACTAAGCAGTACTTC	TRBV18	TRBJ2-7	-	-
CASRPGHAGNTIYF	TGTGCCAGCCGACCGGGACACGCTGGAAACACCATATATTTT	TRBV27	TRBJ1-3	-	few
CAWSVGPEAGYTF	TGTGCCTGGAGTGTAGGACCGGAGGCTGGCTACACCTTC	TRBV30	TRBJ1-2	-	-
CASSEGLHSYEQYF	TGCGCCAGCAGCGAGGGACTCCACTCCTACGAGCAGTACTTC	TRBV4-3	TRBJ2-7	-	-
CASSLARFQGATYGYTF	TGTGCCAGCAGCTTAGCGCGTTTCCAGGGGGCGACCTATGGCTACACCTTC	TRBV7-9	TRBJ1-2	TRBD1	once
CASSLQGSNQPQHF	TGTGCCAGCAGTCTCCAGGGTAGCAATCAGCCCCAGCATTTT	TRBV27	TRBJ1-5	-	-
CASSTRQADLYQETQYF	TGCGCCAGCAGCACCCGACAGGCCGATCTGTATCAAGAGACCCAGTACTTC	TRBV4-1	TRBJ2-5	-	-
CASSIGLAGPYEQYF	TGTGCCAGTAGTATAGGGCTAGCGGGACCCTACGAGCAGTACTTC	TRBV19	TRBJ2-7	TRBD2	-
CASSDFETGGHRETQYF	TGTGCCAGCAGTGACTTTGAAACGGGGGGGCATCGAGAGACCCAGTACTTC	TRBV6-4	TRBJ2-5	TRBD2	-
CASSFRTVSYEQYF	TGTGCCAGCAGTTTCCGGACAGTTTCCTACGAGCAGTACTTC	TRBV28	TRBJ2-7	-	-
CASSSRDGRNTEAFF	TGTGCCAGCAGCTCCCGGGACGGGAGGAACACTGAAGCTTTCTTT	TRBV7-9	TRBJ1-1	-	few
CASSSQIEQYF	TGTGCCAGCAGCTCCCAGATCGAGCAGTACTTC	TRBV7-8	TRBJ2-7	-	-
CASRTGVYTEAFF	TGTGCCAGCCGTACAGGGGTGTACACTGAAGCTTTCTTT	TRBV7-2	TRBJ1-1	TRBD1	-
CASSSLGREQYF	TGTGCCAGCAGCTCCCTGGGGCGCGAGCAGTACTTC	TRBV28	TRBJ2-7	-	once
CASSFGGDSDWSSYEQYF	TGTGCCAGCAGCTTCGGGGGAGACAGCGACTGGAGCTCCTACGAGCAGTACTTC	TRBV5-4	TRBJ2-7	-	once
CASSISTNEQYF	TGTGCCAGTAGTATTAGCACAAACGAGCAGTACTTC	TRBV19	TRBJ2-7	-	-
CASSRTGIRLAHIQYF	TGTGCCAGCAGCCGGACAGGGATACGCCTAGCTCACATTCAGTACTTC	TRBV28	TRBJ2-4	TRBD1	-
CASSYDSQGVSPLHF	TGTGCCAGCAGTTACGACTCACAGGGGGTTTCACCCCTCCACTTT	TRBV6-5	TRBJ1-6	TRBD1	-
CASSQDRRWLYNEQFF	TGCGCCAGCAGCCAAGATAGGAGGTGGCTTTACAATGAGCAGTTCTTC	TRBV4-3	TRBJ2-1	-	-
CASSSRLNQPQHF	TGTGCCAGCAGCTCCCGACTTAATCAGCCCCAGCATTTT	TRBV4-2	TRBJ1-5	-	-
CASSLSPGTNYGYTF	TGTGCCAGCAGCTTAAGTCCAGGGACTAACTATGGCTACACCTTC	TRBV7-3	TRBJ1-2	-	-
CASRPRGTYEQYF	TGTGCCAGCAGACCCAGGGGGACCTACGAGCAGTACTTC	TRBV6-5	TRBJ2-7	TRBD1	-
CASSLRQGSTIEAFF	TGTGCCAGCAGCTTAAGGCAGGGGAGTACCATTGAAGCTTTCTTT	TRBV7-6	TRBJ1-1	-	-
CASSSSLGQFGYTF	TGTGCCAGCAGCTCCTCCCTCGGACAGTTCGGCTACACCTTC	TRBV11-2	TRBJ1-2	-	-
CASSVNPSPYEGETYEQYF	TGTGCCAGCAGCGTAAACCCCTCGCCGTATGAGGGAGAAACCTACGAGCAGTACTTC	TRBV9	TRBJ2-7	-	-
CASSQLRTGTDTQYF	TGCGCCAGCAGCCAACTTCGGACAGGAACAGATACGCAGTATTTT	TRBV4-3	TRBJ2-3	TRBD1	-
CAWTMEGWTEAFF	TGTGCCTGGACCATGGAGGGATGGACTGAAGCTTTCTTT	TRBV30	TRBJ1-1	-	-
CASSRRSGVPGETQYF	TGTGCCAGCAGCAGACGCTCGGGGGTCCCGGGGGAGACCCAGTACTTC	TRBV7-2	TRBJ2-5	-	-